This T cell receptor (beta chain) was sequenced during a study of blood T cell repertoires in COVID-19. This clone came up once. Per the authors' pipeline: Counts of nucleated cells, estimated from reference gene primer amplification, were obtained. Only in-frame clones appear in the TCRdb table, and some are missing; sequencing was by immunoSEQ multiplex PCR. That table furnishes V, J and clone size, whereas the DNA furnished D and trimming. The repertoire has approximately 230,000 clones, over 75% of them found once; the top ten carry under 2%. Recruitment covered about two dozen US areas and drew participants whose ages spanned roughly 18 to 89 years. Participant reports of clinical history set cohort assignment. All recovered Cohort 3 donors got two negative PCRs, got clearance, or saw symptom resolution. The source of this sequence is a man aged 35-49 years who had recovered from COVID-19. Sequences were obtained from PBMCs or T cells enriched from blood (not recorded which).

DNA of the CDR3: TGTGCCTGGAGTGTAGGGGCAGAAGGCTACACCTTC. It yields the protein CAWSVGAEGYTF. V usage is TRBV30 and J usage is TRBJ1-2; possibly TRBD1 for D (5 bases). The CDR3 loop spans 12 amino acids. CDR1 GTSNPN and CDR2 SVGIG come from the germline V gene (reference sequence). Trimming left V 0 bases short and J 8 bases short, with 10 bases between.